A single sample is the source of the 7 T cell receptor beta chains below, sequenced in a study of chemoradiotherapy in HPV16-positive cancers. Some clones are missing from TCRdb's copy, which holds only in-frame ones; the method was immunoSEQ multiplex PCR. The table has tens of thousands of clones, around 88% seen once. The source was blood, collected from a patient who underwent chemoradiotherapy. The receptors were sampled from a human donor with HPV-associated anogenital cancer.

The V and J genes are TRBV5-1 and TRBJ2-5; unclear D gene. V lost 4 bases, J lost 3 bases, and 10 bases lay in between. Germline loops: CDR1 SGHRS, CDR2 YFSETQ. This CDR3 comprises 13 residues. The CDR3 nucleotides read TGCGCCAGCAGCCTGGCTCCCAAAGAGACCCAGTACTTC. Amino acid sequence: CASSLAPKETQYF.

Comment on this clone: Since the CDR3 does not end with the conserved phenylalanine or tryptophan, this likely comes from a read error. This chain connects TRBV13 to TRBJ2-7, with D possibly being TRBD1 or TRBD2 (5 bases each). Trimming left V 5 bases short and J 3 bases short, with 11 bases between. The CDR3 is 13 amino acids. The V gene's germline CDR1 is PRHDT and CDR2 FYEKMQ (reference sequence). The CDR3 reads CASSPGPFYEQYL. CDR3 coding DNA: TGTGCCAGCAGCCCGGGGCCCTTCTACGAGCAGTACCTC.

The rearrangement links TRBV27 to TRBJ1-4; 9 bases agree with TRBD1. Looked up from germline, CDR1 is MNHEY and CDR2 is SMNVEV (reference sequence). The CDR3 contains 14 residues. V dropped 6 bases and J dropped 7; count of bases not matched to a gene: 6. CDR3 nucleotide sequence: TGTGCCAGCAGGGTTAGGGACAGGGCTGAAAAACTGTTTTTT. It is translated as CASRVRDRAEKLFF.

The chain employs TRBV28 and TRBJ1-6, with TRBD1 as a possible D gene (6 bases). The CDR3 covers 15 residues. From germline, CDR1 is MDHEN and CDR2 SYDVKM. V shed 3 bases and J shed 7 bases, with 13 bases lying between them. The CDR3, as DNA: TGTGCCAGCAGTTTCCTCAGGGGCGGCAATTCACCCCTCCACTTT. Translation gives CASSFLRGGNSPLHF.

V is TRBV28 and J is TRBJ1-5; D unclear. The CDR3 runs 11 residues. Trimming shortened V by 7 bases and J by 7 bases, and 8 bases separated the two germline ends. CDR1 and CDR2 from the germline V gene are MDHEN and SYDVKM. CDR3 residues: CASNSGQPQHF. The CDR3 DNA reads as TGTGCCAGCAATTCGGGACAGCCCCAGCATTTT.

In DNA, the CDR3 is TGCGCCAGCACCACGCCGACAGGGACTTATAGCAATCAGCCCCAGCATTTT. Translation gives CASTTPTGTYSNQPQHF. The rearrangement joins TRBV10-1 to TRBJ1-5; 7 bases fit TRBD1. This CDR3 comprises 17 residues. Looked up from germline, CDR1 is WNHNN and CDR2 is SYGVQD (reference sequence). V lost 7 bases and J lost 0; bases outside the gene matches: 12.

This sequence joins TRBV7-9 and TRBJ2-6; D may match TRBD1 or TRBD2 (5 bases each). This CDR3 is 15 amino acids long. V lost 10 bases, J lost 0 bases, and 13 bases lay in between. Germline lookup yields CDR1 SEHNR and CDR2 FQNEAQ (reference sequence). The CDR3 DNA reads TGTGCCACCCCCGGGGCGTTCTCTGGGGCCAACGTCCTGACTTTC. This translates into CATPGAFSGANVLTF.